This T cell receptor beta chain was found in a study of beta chain bispecific antibodies for T cell cancers. Looking at the study overall: Surface TRBV12 (TRBV12-3) was on Jurkat, TRBV5-5 on HPB-ALL. Study outcomes and limitations: Versus anti-CD19, TRBV5-5 fell around 98% and related TRBV5-6 fell 91.6%. Most targeted TRBV signal came from the leukemia cell line cells, not normal T cells. After anti-TRBV12 rather than anti-CD19 exposure, TRBV12-3 made up approximately 99% less of total TRBV signal.

This clonotype was counted at least ten times. Its target is not known. Expansion lasted around 3 days, with either anti-CD3 antibody OKT3 or CD3/CD28 beads. Germline lookup yields CDR1 LGHDT and CDR2 YNNKEL (reference sequence). The CDR3 sequence is 15 residues long. Trimming took 4 bases from V and 1 from J; bases not matched to a gene: 2. Via MiXCR, TCRdb re-called the 5' RACE reads, giving one row per CDR3 protein. The data show some 9,000 distinct CDR3 sequences, 2% to 2.5% seen once. The sequencing here drew on T cells from a healthy donor cultured with Jurkat leukemia cells, taken from a culture containing an anti-CD19 bispecific antibody. The TCR was taken from a human donor in good health. Some clones in this sample may be carry-over from other donors' samples. The chain has TRBV3-1 and TRBJ2-1; 9 bases agree with TRBD2. DNA of the CDR3: TGTGCCAGCAGCCTTAGCGGGGGTTCCTACAATGAGCAGTTCTTC. As protein: CASSLSGGSYNEQFF.